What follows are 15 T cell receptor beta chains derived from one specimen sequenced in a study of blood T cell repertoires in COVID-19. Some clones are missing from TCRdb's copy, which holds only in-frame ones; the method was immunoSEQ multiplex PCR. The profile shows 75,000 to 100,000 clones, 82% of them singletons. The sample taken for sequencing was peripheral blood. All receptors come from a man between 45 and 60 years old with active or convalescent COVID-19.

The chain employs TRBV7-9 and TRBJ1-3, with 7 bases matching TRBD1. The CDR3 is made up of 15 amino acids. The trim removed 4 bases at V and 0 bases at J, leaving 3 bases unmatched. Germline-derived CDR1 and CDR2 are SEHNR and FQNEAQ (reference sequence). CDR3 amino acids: CASSSDRDSGNTIYF. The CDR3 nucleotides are TGTGCCAGCAGCTCCGACAGGGACTCTGGAAACACCATATATTTT.

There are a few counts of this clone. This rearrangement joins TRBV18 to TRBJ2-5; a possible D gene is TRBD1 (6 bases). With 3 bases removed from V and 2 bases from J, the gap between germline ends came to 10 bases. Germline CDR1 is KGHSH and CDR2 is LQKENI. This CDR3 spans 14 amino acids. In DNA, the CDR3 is TGTGCCAGCTCACCCCAGCAGGGGCAAGAGACCCAGTACTTC. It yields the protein CASSPQQGQETQYF.

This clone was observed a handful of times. For the CDR3, the DNA is TGCGCCAGCAGCTTAAACGGAGATAATTCACCCCTCCACTTT. It yields the protein CASSLNGDNSPLHF. This chain uses TRBV5-1 with TRBJ1-6; no definite D call. The CDR3 sequence is 14 residues long. Germline V CDR1 and CDR2: SGHRS, YFSETQ. V lost 2 bases to trimming and J lost 5 bases, with 8 bases between them.

As DNA, the CDR3 is TGCGCCAGCAGCCCGCTGAGGGTTCCCTACAATGAGCAGTTCTTC. It is translated as CASSPLRVPYNEQFF. The rearrangement links TRBV4-3 to TRBJ2-1, with D possibly matching TRBD2 (5 bases). The germline V and J ends were trimmed by 4 bases and 2 bases, with 12 bases remaining between them. Germline CDR1 LGHNA, CDR2 YSLEER. The CDR3 runs 15 residues.

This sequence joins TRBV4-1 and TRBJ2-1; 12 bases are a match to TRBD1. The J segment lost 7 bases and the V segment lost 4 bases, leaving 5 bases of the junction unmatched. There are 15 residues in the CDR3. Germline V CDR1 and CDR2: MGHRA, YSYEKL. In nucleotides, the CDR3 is TGCGCCAGCAGCCCGGGACAGGGGGCAAAAAATGAGCAGTTCTTC. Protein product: CASSPGQGAKNEQFF.

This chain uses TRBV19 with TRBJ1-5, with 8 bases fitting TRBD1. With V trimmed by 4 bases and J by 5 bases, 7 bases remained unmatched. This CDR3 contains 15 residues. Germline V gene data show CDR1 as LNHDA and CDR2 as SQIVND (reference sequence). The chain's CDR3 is CASSTGGGTDQPQHF. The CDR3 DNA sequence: TGTGCCAGTAGTACAGGGGGCGGAACGGATCAGCCCCAGCATTTT.

Here the CDR3 reads CASSSGDRYEQYF. The CDR3 nucleotides read TGTGCCAGCAGCAGCGGGGACCGATACGAGCAGTACTTC. The V call is TRBV6-2 or TRBV6-3, the J call TRBJ2-7, with 7 bases lining up with TRBD2. The length of the CDR3 is 13 residues. Trimming at V came to 6 bases and at J to 4 bases, leaving 6 bases not matched to a gene. Germline-derived CDR1 and CDR2 are MNHEY and SVGEGT.

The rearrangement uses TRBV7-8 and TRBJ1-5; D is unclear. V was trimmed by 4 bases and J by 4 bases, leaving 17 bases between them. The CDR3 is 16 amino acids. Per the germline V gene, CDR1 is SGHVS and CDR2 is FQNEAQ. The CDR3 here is CASSSAGRFGNQPQHF. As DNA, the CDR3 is TGTGCCAGCAGCTCGGCGGGTCGGTTTGGTAATCAGCCCCAGCATTTT. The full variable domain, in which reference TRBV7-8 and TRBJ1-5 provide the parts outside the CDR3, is GAGVSQSPRYKVAKRGQDVALRCDPISGHVSLFWYQQALGQGPEFLTYFQNEAQLDKSGLPSDRFFAERPEGSVSTLKIQRTQQEDSAVYLCASSSAGRFGNQPQHFGDGTRLSIL.

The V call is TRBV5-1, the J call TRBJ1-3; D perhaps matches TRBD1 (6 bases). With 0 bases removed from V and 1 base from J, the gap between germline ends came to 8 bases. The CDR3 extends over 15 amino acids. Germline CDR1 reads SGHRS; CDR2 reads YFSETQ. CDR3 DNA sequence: TGCGCCAGCAGCTTGGTAGGGGGTTCTGGAAACACCATATATTTT. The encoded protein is CASSLVGGSGNTIYF.

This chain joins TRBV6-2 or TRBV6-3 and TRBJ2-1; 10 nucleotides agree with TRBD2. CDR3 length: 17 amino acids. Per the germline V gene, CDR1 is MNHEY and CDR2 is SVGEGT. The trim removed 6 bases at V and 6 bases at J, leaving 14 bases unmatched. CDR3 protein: CASSVFFSSGGLNEQFF. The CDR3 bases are TGTGCCAGCAGCGTCTTCTTCTCTAGCGGGGGCCTCAATGAGCAGTTCTTC.

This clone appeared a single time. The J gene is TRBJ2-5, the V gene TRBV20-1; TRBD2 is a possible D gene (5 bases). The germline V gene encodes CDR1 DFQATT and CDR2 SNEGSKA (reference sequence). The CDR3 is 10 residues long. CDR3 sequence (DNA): TGCAGCTCGGGGTGGGAGACCCAGTACTTC. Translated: CSSGWETQYF.

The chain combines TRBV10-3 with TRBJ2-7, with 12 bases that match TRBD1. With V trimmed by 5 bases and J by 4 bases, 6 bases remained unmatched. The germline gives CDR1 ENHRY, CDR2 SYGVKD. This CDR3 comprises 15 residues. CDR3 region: CAISPGGQGAYEQYF. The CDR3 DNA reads TGTGCCATCAGTCCTGGGGGACAGGGGGCTTACGAGCAGTACTTC.

The CDR3 DNA is TGTGCCAGTAGTATACGGGGGTTGGATGAAAAACTGTTTTTT. It encodes CASSIRGLDEKLFF. The chain joins TRBV19 to TRBJ1-4, with D perhaps TRBD1 (5 bases). The CDR3 consists of 14 residues. From germline, CDR1 is LNHDA and CDR2 SQIVND (reference sequence). Trimming removed 2 bases from V and 6 bases from J, with 10 bases in between.

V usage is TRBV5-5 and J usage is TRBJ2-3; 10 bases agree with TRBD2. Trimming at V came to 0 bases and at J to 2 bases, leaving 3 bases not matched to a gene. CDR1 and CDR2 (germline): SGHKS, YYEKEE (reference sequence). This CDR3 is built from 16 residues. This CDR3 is CASSLVAGGYTDTQYF. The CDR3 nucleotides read TGTGCCAGCAGCTTGGTAGCGGGGGGTTACACAGATACGCAGTATTTT.

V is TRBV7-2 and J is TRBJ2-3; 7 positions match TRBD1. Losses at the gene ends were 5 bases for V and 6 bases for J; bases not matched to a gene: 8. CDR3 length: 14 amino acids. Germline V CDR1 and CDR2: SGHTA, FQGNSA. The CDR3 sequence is CASSLTGMEDTQYF. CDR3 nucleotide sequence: TGTGCCAGCAGCCTGACAGGGATGGAGGATACGCAGTATTTT.